These 25 T cell receptor beta chains share one sample of origin, sequenced in a study of blood T cell repertoires in COVID-19. This table comes from immunoSEQ multiplex PCR, and its TCRdb copy is limited to in-frame clones, with some not included. The sample carries some 180,000 clones, around 82% recorded once. Sequencing was performed on peripheral blood. These receptors all stem from a woman aged 80 or over with acute or convalescent COVID-19.

V is TRBV28 and J is TRBJ1-4; 10 nucleotides agree with TRBD1. The CDR3 contains 14 residues. Losses at the gene ends were 6 bases for V and 7 bases for J; bases not matched to a gene: 5. CDR1 is MDHEN, CDR2 SYDVKM, per germline. Here the CDR3 reads CASRPTGGLEKLFF. In DNA, the CDR3 is TGTGCCAGCAGACCGACAGGGGGCCTTGAAAAACTGTTTTTT.

The rearrangement joins TRBV9 to TRBJ2-5; tentative D call: TRBD2 (5 bases). The CDR3 extends over 15 amino acids. Trimming stripped 1 base from V and 2 bases from J, with 12 bases between. CDR1 SGDLS and CDR2 YYNGEE come from the germline V gene. CDR3 sequence: CASSVNPGSQETQYF. Written as DNA, the CDR3 is TGTGCCAGCAGCGTAAATCCGGGGTCTCAAGAGACCCAGTACTTC.

The chain links TRBV30 to TRBJ2-3; 16 bases fit TRBD2. The CDR3 is 17 residues long. The V and J ends lost 2 bases and 7 bases, in that order; junction bases with no gene match: 9. Germline CDR1 is GTSNPN and CDR2 is SVGIG (reference sequence). In nucleotides, the CDR3 is TGTGCCTGGAGTCTCCCGGGACTAGCGGGAGGGCCTTATACGCAGTATTTT. This translates into CAWSLPGLAGGPYTQYF.

The chain recombines TRBV3-1 (or the pseudogene TRBV3-2) with TRBJ1-1; D unresolved. The CDR3 runs to 12 residues. Germline V lookup: CDR1 LGHDT, CDR2 YNNKEL (reference sequence). The V end was cut by 4 bases, the J end by 8 bases, with 11 bases between. The CDR3 loop is CASSPHPTEAFF. The CDR3, as DNA: TGTGCCAGCAGCCCACATCCAACCGAAGCTTTCTTT.

The chain combines TRBV7-8 with TRBJ2-7; tentatively, D is TRBD1 (6 bases). The germline V and J ends were trimmed by 6 bases and 3 bases, with 18 bases remaining between them. Germline CDR1 reads SGHVS; CDR2 reads FQNEAQ. CDR3 size: 15 residues. In DNA, the CDR3 is TGTGCCAGCAGAGAAACCTCCGGGACACTCTACGAGCAGTACTTC. It is translated as CASRETSGTLYEQYF.

V usage is TRBV7-9 and J usage is TRBJ1-2, with unresolved D. V shed 5 bases and J shed 6 bases, with 13 bases lying between them. The CDR3 extends over 13 amino acids. Germline V lookup: CDR1 SEHNR, CDR2 FQNEAQ (reference sequence). CDR3 sequence (DNA): TGTGCCAGCAGCCCCCGAGGAGGAAATGGCTACACCTTC. It yields the protein CASSPRGGNGYTF.

The chain recombines TRBV6-5 with TRBJ2-5; D is ambiguous. V was cut by 6 bases and J by 5 bases, with 10 bases left in between. Per the germline V gene, CDR1 is MNHEY and CDR2 is SVGAGI. CDR3 size: 12 residues. CDR3 sequence reads: CASRDFRETQYF. In DNA, the CDR3 is TGTGCCAGCAGAGACTTCCGGGAGACCCAGTACTTC.

This clone was seen once. CDR3: CASSRDFQETQYF. The CDR3 nucleotides are TGTGCCAGCAGCCGAGACTTCCAAGAGACCCAGTACTTC. This chain connects TRBV7-2 to TRBJ2-5; D is unresolved. Trimming stripped 5 bases from V and 1 base from J, with 8 bases between. The CDR3 has 13 amino acids. Germline CDR1 and CDR2: SGHTA and FQGNSA.

The V and J genes are TRBV9 and TRBJ1-1; D remains ambiguous. Germline V CDR1 and CDR2: SGDLS, YYNGEE. Trimming cost V 1 base and J 0 bases, with 16 bases left between them. This CDR3 is built from 17 residues. The CDR3 DNA is TGTGCCAGCAGCGTATCGGGAGAACTGATCATGAACACTGAAGCTTTCTTT. It encodes CASSVSGELIMNTEAFF.

The chain has TRBV10-3 and TRBJ2-1, with 13 nucleotides matching TRBD2. Germline trimming cut 4 bases from V and 7 bases from J; bases unmatched to any gene: 7. Germline V lookup: CDR1 ENHRY, CDR2 SYGVKD. The CDR3 sequence is 16 residues long. CDR3 protein: CAISAGLAGVYNEQFF. CDR3 DNA: TGTGCCATCAGTGCCGGACTAGCGGGGGTATATAATGAGCAGTTCTTC.

The chain has TRBV11-2 and TRBJ2-3, with D unresolved. The V gene lost 5 bases and the J gene lost 0 bases, with 6 bases spanning the gap. This CDR3 has 13 residues. Looked up from germline, CDR1 is SGHAT and CDR2 is FQNNGV. CDR3 in DNA: TGTGCCAGCAGCCAAACTAGCACAGATACGCAGTATTTT. Residues: CASSQTSTDTQYF.

The CDR3 DNA reads as TGTGCCATCGGGGGAAGCGGGAGGGGATACAATGAGCAGTTCTTC. Translation gives CAIGGSGRGYNEQFF. The rearrangement uses TRBV10-3 and TRBJ2-1, with 10 bases lining up with TRBD2. The CDR3 is 15 amino acids. V shed 8 bases, J shed 4 bases, and the junction held 8 bases outside the gene matches. CDR1 ENHRY and CDR2 SYGVKD come from the germline V gene.

This clone was seen only a few times. The V call is TRBV2, the J call TRBJ2-3; the match to TRBD1 covers 7 bases. The J segment lost 5 bases and the V segment lost 8 bases, leaving 28 bases of the junction unmatched. CDR3 length: 20 residues. Germline CDR1 SNHLY, CDR2 FYNNEI. CDR3 nucleotides: TGTGCCAGCGGTCTGCGTACAACAGGGGATTGGGGCCGAATGGTAGATACGCAGTATTTT. This encodes CASGLRTTGDWGRMVDTQYF.

The chain joins TRBV4-3 to TRBJ2-3; 9 nucleotides match TRBD2. The germline V gene has CDR1 LGHNA and CDR2 YSLEER. This CDR3 has 15 residues. Trimming at V came to 3 bases and at J to 3 bases, leaving 4 bases not matched to a gene. Here the CDR3 reads CASSHQAGGTDTQYF. The CDR3 DNA sequence: TGCGCCAGCAGCCATCAAGCGGGGGGTACAGATACGCAGTATTTT.

This clone was recorded only once. V is TRBV12-5 and J is TRBJ2-2; tentative D call: TRBD2 (5 bases). Germline loops: CDR1 LGHNT, CDR2 FRNRAP. Trimming shortened V by 0 bases and J by 4 bases, and 9 bases separated the two germline ends. This CDR3 has 15 residues. CDR3 in DNA: TGTGCTAGTGGTTTGGTAGGAGCGGCCACCGGGGAGCTGTTTTTT. Amino acid sequence: CASGLVGAATGELFF.

The chain couples TRBV11-3 to TRBJ2-1; TRBD2 matches 11 bases. V trimming: 1 base; J trimming: 6 bases; junction bases outside the gene matches: 5. This CDR3 spans 16 amino acids. Germline CDR1 is SGHNT and CDR2 is YENEEA. CDR3 DNA sequence: TGTGCCAGCAGCTTAGCCCTAGCGGGAGGTCTCAATGAGCAGTTCTTC. It yields the protein CASSLALAGGLNEQFF.

The chain recombines TRBV28 with TRBJ1-2; 8 bases align to TRBD1. Germline V gene lookup returns CDR1 MDHEN and CDR2 SYDVKM. Trimming cost V 1 base and J 6 bases; bases outside gene matches: 4. The CDR3 has 14 amino acids. The CDR3 is CASSLSRGPDGYTF. DNA for the CDR3: TGTGCCAGCAGTTTATCCAGGGGGCCAGATGGCTACACCTTC.

J is TRBJ1-1 and V is TRBV6-5; TRBD1 might be the D (5 bases). Per germline, CDR1 MNHEY and CDR2 SVGAGI. Trimming took off 3 bases at V and 0 bases at J, with 14 bases between the two ends. The CDR3 totals 16 residues. In nucleotides, the CDR3 is TGTGCCAGCAGTTATGGGGGGGGGACGATGAACACTGAAGCTTTCTTT. Its translation: CASSYGGGTMNTEAFF.

This chain connects TRBV27 to TRBJ1-1; D is ambiguous. CDR1 and CDR2 (germline): MNHEY, SMNVEV (reference sequence). Between the trimmed V and J ends, which lost 6 bases and 1 base, there was a span of 6 bases. The CDR3 has 12 residues. Here the CDR3 DNA reads TGTGCCAGCAGAACGGGGAACACTGAAGCTTTCTTT. Encoded protein: CASRTGNTEAFF.

The V and J genes are TRBV18 and TRBJ1-6; 7 positions agree with TRBD1. Germline CDR1 KGHSH, CDR2 LQKENI. V trimming: 3 bases; J trimming: 5 bases; junction bases outside the gene matches: 4. This CDR3 comprises 15 residues. In nucleotides, the CDR3 is TGTGCCAGCTCACCCGGGACAGCTAATAATTCACCCCTCCACTTT. Translating gives CASSPGTANNSPLHF.

The chain combines TRBV19 with TRBJ1-1; D may be TRBD1 (5 bases). In germline, CDR1 is LNHDA, CDR2 SQIVND (reference sequence). V gave up 4 bases and J gave up 1 base, with 13 bases separating them. The CDR3 runs 15 residues. CDR3: CASSSRTQQNTEAFF. For the CDR3, the DNA is TGTGCCAGTAGTAGCCGGACACAACAGAACACTGAAGCTTTCTTT.

The V and J genes are TRBV28 and TRBJ1-2; D possibly corresponds to TRBD1 (5 bases). CDR3 length: 14 amino acids. V shed 3 bases and J shed 2 bases, with 10 bases lying between them. Germline V gene data show CDR1 as MDHEN and CDR2 as SYDVKM. The CDR3 is CASSFGATNYGYTF. Written as DNA, the CDR3 is TGTGCCAGCAGTTTTGGGGCGACAAACTATGGCTACACCTTC.

The V and J genes are TRBV2 and TRBJ2-2; 10 bases align to TRBD1. With 5 bases clipped from V and 5 bases from J, the junction kept 11 bases outside the gene matches. CDR1 is SNHLY, CDR2 FYNNEI, per germline. The CDR3 has 17 amino acids. The CDR3 DNA follows: TGTGCCAGCAGTCGACTCAGACCGGGACAGGGGACCGGGGAGCTGTTTTTT. It codes for CASSRLRPGQGTGELFF.

V is TRBV2 and J is TRBJ1-5; D not resolved. CDR1 is SNHLY, CDR2 FYNNEI, per germline. There are 14 residues in the CDR3. Trimming stripped 6 bases from V and 0 bases from J, with 9 bases between. The CDR3, as DNA: TGTGCCAGCAGACGGACTAATAGCAATCAGCCCCAGCATTTT. Its translation: CASRRTNSNQPQHF.

The chain links TRBV28 to TRBJ1-3; D call uncertain. The CDR3 loop spans 15 amino acids. Between the trimmed V and J ends, which lost 2 bases and 1 base, there was a span of 9 bases. The V gene's germline CDR1 is MDHEN and CDR2 SYDVKM. This chain's CDR3 is CASSLGRISGNTIYF. CDR3 DNA: TGTGCCAGCAGTTTAGGCAGGATATCTGGAAACACCATATATTTT.